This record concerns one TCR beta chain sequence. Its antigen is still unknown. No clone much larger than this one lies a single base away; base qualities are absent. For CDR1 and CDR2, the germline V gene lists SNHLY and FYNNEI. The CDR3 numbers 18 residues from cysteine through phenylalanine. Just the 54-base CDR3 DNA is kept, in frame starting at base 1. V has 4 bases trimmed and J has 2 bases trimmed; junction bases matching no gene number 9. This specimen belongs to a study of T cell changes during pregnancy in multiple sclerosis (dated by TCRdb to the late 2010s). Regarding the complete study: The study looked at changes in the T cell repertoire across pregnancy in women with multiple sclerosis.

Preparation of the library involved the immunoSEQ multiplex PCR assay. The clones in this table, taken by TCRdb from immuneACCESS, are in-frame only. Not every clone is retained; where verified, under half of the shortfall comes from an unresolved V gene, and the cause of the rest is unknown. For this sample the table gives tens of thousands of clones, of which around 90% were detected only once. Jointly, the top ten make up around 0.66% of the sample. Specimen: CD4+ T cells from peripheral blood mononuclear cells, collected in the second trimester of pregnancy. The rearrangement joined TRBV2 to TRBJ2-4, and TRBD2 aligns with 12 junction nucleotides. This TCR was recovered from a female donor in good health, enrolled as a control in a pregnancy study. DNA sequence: TGTGCCAGCAGTGTCCTAGCGGGGGGGCGGGGAACCAAAAACATTCAGTACTTC. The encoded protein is CASSVLAGGRGTKNIQYF.